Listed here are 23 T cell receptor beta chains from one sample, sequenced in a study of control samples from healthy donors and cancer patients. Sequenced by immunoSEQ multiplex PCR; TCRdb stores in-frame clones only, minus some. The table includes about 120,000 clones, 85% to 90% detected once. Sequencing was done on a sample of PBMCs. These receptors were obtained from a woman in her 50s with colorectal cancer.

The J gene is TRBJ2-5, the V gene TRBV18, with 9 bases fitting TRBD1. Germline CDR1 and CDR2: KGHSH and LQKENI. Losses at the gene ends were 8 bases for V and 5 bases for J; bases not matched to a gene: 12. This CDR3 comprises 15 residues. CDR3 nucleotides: TGTGCCAGCGCGACCGGGACAGGGAGTCGGGAGACCCAGTACTTC. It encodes CASATGTGSRETQYF.

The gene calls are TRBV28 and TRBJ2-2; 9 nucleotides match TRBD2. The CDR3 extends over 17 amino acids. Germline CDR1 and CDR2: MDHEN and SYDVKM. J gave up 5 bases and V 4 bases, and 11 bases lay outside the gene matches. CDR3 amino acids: CASSSLIAGVFTGELFF. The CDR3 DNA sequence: TGTGCCAGCAGTTCCTTGATAGCGGGAGTGTTTACCGGGGAGCTGTTTTTT.

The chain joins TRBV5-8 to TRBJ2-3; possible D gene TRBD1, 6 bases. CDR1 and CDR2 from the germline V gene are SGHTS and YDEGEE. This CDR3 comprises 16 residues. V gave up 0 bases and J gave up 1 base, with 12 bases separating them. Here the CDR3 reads CASSLGRGSGTDTQYF. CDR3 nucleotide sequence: TGTGCCAGCAGCTTGGGTAGGGGGAGCGGCACAGATACGCAGTATTTT.

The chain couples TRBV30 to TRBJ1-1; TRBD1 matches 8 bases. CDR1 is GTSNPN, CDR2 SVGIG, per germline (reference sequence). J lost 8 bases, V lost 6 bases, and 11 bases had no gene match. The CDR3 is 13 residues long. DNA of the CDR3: TGTGCCTGCCGCGGGCCAGGGGGCTCCGAAGCTTTCTTT. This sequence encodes CACRGPGGSEAFF.

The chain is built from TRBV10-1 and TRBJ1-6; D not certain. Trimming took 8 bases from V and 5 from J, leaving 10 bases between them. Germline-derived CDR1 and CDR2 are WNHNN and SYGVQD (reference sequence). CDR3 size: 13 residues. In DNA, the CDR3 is TGCGCCAGCCAGATGGCAGATAATTCACCCCTCCACTTT. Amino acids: CASQMADNSPLHF.

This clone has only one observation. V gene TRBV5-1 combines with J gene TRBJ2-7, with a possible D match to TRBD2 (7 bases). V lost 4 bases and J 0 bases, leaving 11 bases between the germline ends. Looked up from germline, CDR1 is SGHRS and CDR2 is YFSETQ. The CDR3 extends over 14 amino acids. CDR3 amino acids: CASSRGGNSYEQYF. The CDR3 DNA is TGCGCCAGCAGCAGGGGGGGCAACTCCTACGAGCAGTACTTC.

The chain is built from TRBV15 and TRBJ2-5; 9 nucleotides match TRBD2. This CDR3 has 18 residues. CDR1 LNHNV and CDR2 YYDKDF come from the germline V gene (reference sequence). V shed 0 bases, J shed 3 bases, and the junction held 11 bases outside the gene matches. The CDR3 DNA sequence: TGTGCCACCAGCAGAGATCGCGTGACTAGCGGACAAAAAGAGACCCAGTACTTC. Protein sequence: CATSRDRVTSGQKETQYF.

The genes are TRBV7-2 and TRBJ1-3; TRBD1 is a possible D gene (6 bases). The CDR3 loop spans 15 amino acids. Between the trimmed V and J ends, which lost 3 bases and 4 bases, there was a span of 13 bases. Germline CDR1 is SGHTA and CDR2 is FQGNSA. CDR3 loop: CASSLGGQGGNTIYF. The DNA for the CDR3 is TGTGCCAGCAGCTTGGGAGGGCAGGGGGGAAACACCATATATTTT.

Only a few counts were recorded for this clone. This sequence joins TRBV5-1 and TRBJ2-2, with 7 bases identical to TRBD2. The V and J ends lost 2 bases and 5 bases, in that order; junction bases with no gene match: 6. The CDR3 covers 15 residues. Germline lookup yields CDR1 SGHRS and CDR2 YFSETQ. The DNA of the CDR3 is TGCGCCAGCAGCTTTGCGGGAGTGGGAACCGGGGAGCTGTTTTTT. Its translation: CASSFAGVGTGELFF.

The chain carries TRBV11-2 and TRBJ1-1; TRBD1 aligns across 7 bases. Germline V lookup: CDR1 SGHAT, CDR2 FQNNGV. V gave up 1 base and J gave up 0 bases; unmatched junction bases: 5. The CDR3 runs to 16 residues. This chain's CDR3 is CASSLGWGQMNTEAFF. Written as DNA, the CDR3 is TGTGCCAGCAGCTTAGGGTGGGGACAGATGAACACTGAAGCTTTCTTT.

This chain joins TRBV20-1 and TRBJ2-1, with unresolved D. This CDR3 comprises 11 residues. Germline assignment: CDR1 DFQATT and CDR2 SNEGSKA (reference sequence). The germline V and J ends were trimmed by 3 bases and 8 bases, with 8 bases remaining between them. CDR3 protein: CSASLVYEQFF. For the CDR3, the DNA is TGCAGTGCTAGCCTAGTCTATGAGCAGTTCTTC.

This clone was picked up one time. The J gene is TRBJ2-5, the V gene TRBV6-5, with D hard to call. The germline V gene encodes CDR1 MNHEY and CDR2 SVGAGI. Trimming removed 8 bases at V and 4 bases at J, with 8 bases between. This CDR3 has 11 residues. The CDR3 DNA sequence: TGTGCCAGCTGGAGCCCAGAGACCCAGTACTTC. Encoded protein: CASWSPETQYF.

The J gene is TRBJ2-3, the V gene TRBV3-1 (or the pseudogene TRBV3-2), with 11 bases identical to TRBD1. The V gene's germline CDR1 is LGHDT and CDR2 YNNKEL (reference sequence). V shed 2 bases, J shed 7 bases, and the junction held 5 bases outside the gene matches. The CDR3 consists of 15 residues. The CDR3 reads CASSQRTGGSYTQYF. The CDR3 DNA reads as TGTGCCAGCAGCCAAAGGACAGGGGGCTCGTATACGCAGTATTTT.

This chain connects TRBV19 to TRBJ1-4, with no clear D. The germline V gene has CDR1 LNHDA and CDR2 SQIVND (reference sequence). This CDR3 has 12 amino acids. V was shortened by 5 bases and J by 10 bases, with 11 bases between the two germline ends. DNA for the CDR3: TGTGCCAGTAGTGTCGAATCGGGAAAACTGTTTTTT. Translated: CASSVESGKLFF.

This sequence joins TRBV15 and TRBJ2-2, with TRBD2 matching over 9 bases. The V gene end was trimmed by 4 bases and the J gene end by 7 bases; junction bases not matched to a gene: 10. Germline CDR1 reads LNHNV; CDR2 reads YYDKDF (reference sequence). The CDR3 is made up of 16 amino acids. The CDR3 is CATSTGTSQSHGELFF. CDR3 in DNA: TGTGCCACCAGCACCGGGACTAGCCAAAGTCACGGGGAGCTGTTTTTT.

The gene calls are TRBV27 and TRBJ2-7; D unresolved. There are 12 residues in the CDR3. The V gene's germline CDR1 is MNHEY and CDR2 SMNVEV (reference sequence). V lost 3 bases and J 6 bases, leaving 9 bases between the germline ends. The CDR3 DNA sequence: TGTGCCAGCAGTTTCGTGGAAGGCGAGCAGTACTTC. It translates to CASSFVEGEQYF.

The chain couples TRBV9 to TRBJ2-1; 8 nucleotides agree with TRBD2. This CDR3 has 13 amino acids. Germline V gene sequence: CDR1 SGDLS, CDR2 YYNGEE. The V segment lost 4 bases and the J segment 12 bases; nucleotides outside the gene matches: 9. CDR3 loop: CASSPGTSSSQFF. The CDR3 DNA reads TGTGCCAGCAGCCCCGGGACTAGTTCTTCGCAGTTCTTC.

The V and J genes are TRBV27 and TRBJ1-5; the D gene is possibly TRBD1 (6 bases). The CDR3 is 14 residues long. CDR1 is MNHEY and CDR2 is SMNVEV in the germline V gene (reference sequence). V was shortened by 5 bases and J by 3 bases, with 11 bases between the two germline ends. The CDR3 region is CASSRTGNNQPQHF. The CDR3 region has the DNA TGTGCCAGCAGTAGAACAGGGAACAATCAGCCCCAGCATTTT.

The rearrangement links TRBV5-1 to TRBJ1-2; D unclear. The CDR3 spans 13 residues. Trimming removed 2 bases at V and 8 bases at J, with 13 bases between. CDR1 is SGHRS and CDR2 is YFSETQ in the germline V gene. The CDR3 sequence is CASSFMGRGGYTF. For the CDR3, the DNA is TGCGCCAGCAGCTTTATGGGGAGAGGCGGCTACACCTTC.

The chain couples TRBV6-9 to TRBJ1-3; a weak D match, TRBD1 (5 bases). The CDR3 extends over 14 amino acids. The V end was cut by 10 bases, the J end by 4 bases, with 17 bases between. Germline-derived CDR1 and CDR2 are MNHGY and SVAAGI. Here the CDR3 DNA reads TGTGCCACCTCCCGCGGGACCTTAGGAAACACCATATATTTT. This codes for CATSRGTLGNTIYF.

The CDR3 sequence: CSASSVGVHSYEQYF. CDR3 bases: TGCAGTGCTAGTAGTGTTGGGGTACACTCCTACGAGCAGTACTTC. The chain couples TRBV20-1 to TRBJ2-7; no firm D call. V lost 3 bases and J lost 0, with 15 bases in between. CDR3 length: 15 residues. In germline, CDR1 is DFQATT, CDR2 SNEGSKA (reference sequence).

Here the CDR3 reads CASSPGEAVYNSPLHF. As DNA, the CDR3 is TGTGCCAGCAGTCCAGGGGAAGCGGTCTATAATTCACCCCTCCACTTT. The V and J genes are TRBV2 and TRBJ1-6; D is possibly TRBD1 (6 bases). The CDR3 consists of 16 residues. Germline CDR1 reads SNHLY; CDR2 reads FYNNEI. V was cut by 5 bases and J by 3 bases, with 14 bases left in between.

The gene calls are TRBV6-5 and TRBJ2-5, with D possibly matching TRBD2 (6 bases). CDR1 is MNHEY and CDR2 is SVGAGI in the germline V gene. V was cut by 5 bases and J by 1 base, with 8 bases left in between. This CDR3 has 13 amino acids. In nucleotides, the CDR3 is TGTGCCAGCAGTAGGGACTCCCAAGAGACCCAGTACTTC. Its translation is CASSRDSQETQYF.